This T cell receptor beta chain came from a study of T-cell reconstitution after alpha-beta-depleted transplantation in children. For TCRbeta, the library was prepared with unique molecular identifiers. TCRdb used MiXCR to reprocess the PCR reads, holding one entry per CDR3 protein. This table holds some 840,000 distinct CDR3 sequences, 15% to 20% found once. The study, taken as a whole, reports: T cells produced anew were the main source of T-cell counts and diversity one year after transplant.

About this clonotype itself: Its antigen is undetermined.

Trimming left V 1 base short and J 3 bases short, with 9 bases between. The V gene's germline CDR1 is MGHRA and CDR2 YSYEKL. This CDR3 region has 14 residues. This material consisted of PBMCs, mostly from graft donor cells, taken 360 days after TCRalphabeta/CD19-depleted stem cell transplant. V usage is TRBV4-1 and J usage is TRBJ1-2; D is unclear. The receptor was isolated from a male patient between 5 and 17 years old who had a stem cell transplant for acute lymphoblastic leukemia, so the T cells may come from the graft donor. CDR3 residues: CASSQAPQYYGYTF. Written as DNA, the CDR3 is TGCGCCAGCAGCCAAGCGCCCCAGTACTATGGCTACACCTTC.